This passage covers 17 T cell receptor beta chains from one sample sequenced in a study of chemoradiotherapy in HPV16-positive cancers. Measured with immunoSEQ multiplex PCR; TCRdb has only the in-frame clones, and not every one. Of approximately 10,000 clones in the sample, approximately 83% are singletons; the top ten hold 2% to 3%. The sample here was blood, taken from a patient who underwent chemoradiotherapy. These receptors originate from a human donor with HPV-associated anogenital cancer.

V is TRBV20-1 and J is TRBJ1-2, with a weak D call TRBD1 (5 bases). Germline V gives CDR1 DFQATT, CDR2 SNEGSKA (reference sequence). CDR3 length: 11 amino acids. V was clipped by 4 bases and J by 6 bases, with 9 bases between them. The CDR3 reads CSAMSRDGYTF. The CDR3 DNA sequence: TGCAGTGCTATGAGCAGGGATGGCTACACCTTC.

The chain employs TRBV5-6 and TRBJ1-1, with D possibly matching TRBD1 (5 bases). Trimming removed 3 bases at V and 4 bases at J, with 13 bases between. Germline assignment: CDR1 SGHDT and CDR2 YYEEEE. The length of the CDR3 is 14 residues. The CDR3 loop is CASSSPGGLTEAFF. The CDR3 DNA follows: TGTGCCAGCAGCTCACCCGGGGGTCTCACTGAAGCTTTCTTT.

The rearrangement links TRBV25-1 to TRBJ2-2; TRBD2 aligns across 9 bases. The CDR3 is 14 residues long. Losses at the gene ends were 4 bases for V and 3 bases for J; bases not matched to a gene: 0. Germline V gives CDR1 MGHDK, CDR2 SYGVNS. The CDR3 spells CASSGLADTGELFF. The CDR3 region has the DNA TGTGCCAGCAGTGGACTAGCGGACACCGGGGAGCTGTTTTTT.

In this sample, this clone turned up a few times. The V and J genes are TRBV18 and TRBJ1-3; no definite D call. The CDR3 loop spans 16 amino acids. Trimming pared 0 bases from V and 0 bases from J, leaving 9 bases between. CDR1 is KGHSH, CDR2 LQKENI, per germline. The CDR3 region has the DNA TGTGCCAGCTCACCACCAGGGTTTAGCTCTGGAAACACCATATATTTT. This encodes CASSPPGFSSGNTIYF.

This clone has more than one count but fewer than ten. The chain has TRBV18 and TRBJ1-2, with D uncertain. CDR1 and CDR2 from the germline V gene are KGHSH and LQKENI. The CDR3 runs 12 residues. V dropped 1 base and J dropped 4 bases, with 4 bases sitting between them. The CDR3 reads CASSPLSYGYTF. The DNA of the CDR3 is TGTGCCAGCTCACCACTAAGCTATGGCTACACCTTC.

V and J are TRBV6-6 and TRBJ1-2, with D uncertain. Trimming shortened V by 5 bases and J by 2 bases, and 9 bases separated the two germline ends. CDR3 length equals 13 residues. Germline assignment: CDR1 MNHNY and CDR2 SVGAGI (reference sequence). In DNA, the CDR3 is TGTGCCAGCAGTCCCGGGTCCAACTATGGCTACACCTTC. It codes for CASSPGSNYGYTF.

The genes are TRBV6-1 and TRBJ2-7; D not resolved. The CDR3 sequence is 12 residues long. The V end lost 4 bases, the J end lost 1 base, and 5 bases lay between the germline ends. The germline gives CDR1 MNHNS, CDR2 SASEGT. CDR3 DNA: TGTGCCAGCAGTGTCAATTCCTACGAGCAGTACTTC. Translating it yields CASSVNSYEQYF.

This chain uses TRBV15 with TRBJ1-2; possible D gene TRBD1, 6 bases. The CDR3 runs 14 residues. Germline V gene sequence: CDR1 LNHNV, CDR2 YYDKDF (reference sequence). The V gene lost 1 base and the J gene lost 8 bases, with 14 bases spanning the gap. The CDR3 region is CATSRAGGGRGYTF. The CDR3 DNA reads TGTGCCACCAGCAGAGCCGGGGGCGGGAGGGGCTACACCTTC.

This clone was observed once. The J gene is TRBJ1-2, the V gene TRBV7-2, with TRBD1 identical over 10 bases. From germline, CDR1 is SGHTA and CDR2 FQGNSA. This CDR3 has 15 amino acids. The junction had 10 bases not matched to a gene; V was cut back by 8 bases and J by 4 bases. As DNA, the CDR3 is TGTGCCAGCGACGGACAGGGGGGAGTGGGCTATGGCTACACCTTC. Translation: CASDGQGGVGYGYTF. The full variable domain, with the rest looked up from reference TRBV7-2 and TRBJ1-2, is GAGVSQSPSNKVTEKGKDVELRCDPISGHTALYWYRQSLGQGLEFLIYFQGNSAPDKSGLPSDRFSAERTGGSVSTLTIQRTQQEDSAVYLCASDGQGGVGYGYTFGSGTRLTVV.

This chain uses TRBV4-3 with TRBJ1-1; weak D call: TRBD1 (6 bases). Deletions cut 0 bases from V and 2 bases from J, with 16 bases between. The CDR3 consists of 17 residues. Germline assignment: CDR1 LGHNA and CDR2 YSLEER. The chain's CDR3 is CASSQESGARGNTEAFF. DNA of the CDR3: TGCGCCAGCAGCCAAGAAAGCGGGGCCAGGGGAAACACTGAAGCTTTCTTT.

This chain joins TRBV16 and TRBJ1-5, with D maybe TRBD1 (6 bases). CDR1 KGHSY and CDR2 FQNENV come from the germline V gene. The CDR3 runs to 14 residues. V gave up 4 bases and J gave up 6 bases, with 13 bases separating them. The CDR3 sequence: CASSPTGRGQPQHF. The DNA for the CDR3 is TGTGCCAGCAGCCCTACAGGGAGAGGTCAGCCCCAGCATTTT.

The chain links TRBV10-1 to TRBJ1-6, with D tentatively TRBD1 (6 bases). The CDR3 consists of 17 residues. From germline, CDR1 is WNHNN and CDR2 SYGVQD (reference sequence). V gave up 3 bases and J gave up 9 bases, with 21 bases separating them. Here the CDR3 reads CASSESRDTSTSSPLHF. CDR3 in DNA: TGCGCCAGCAGTGAATCTCGGGACACCTCTACCAGTTCACCCCTCCACTTT.

The chain combines TRBV11-1 with TRBJ2-7; 7 nucleotides match TRBD1. J gave up 7 bases and V 3 bases, and 9 bases lay outside the gene matches. This CDR3 spans 14 amino acids. Germline loops: CDR1 SGHAT, CDR2 FQDESV (reference sequence). The CDR3: CASSLGQGDREQYF. The CDR3 DNA sequence: TGTGCCAGCAGCTTGGGCCAGGGGGATAGGGAGCAGTACTTC.

The chain employs TRBV2 and TRBJ2-7; TRBD1 matches at 8 bases. CDR1 is SNHLY and CDR2 is FYNNEI in the germline V gene. After removal of 6 bases from V and 2 bases from J, the junction contained 6 bases not matched to a gene. The CDR3 has 14 residues. This chain's CDR3 is CASRRTGQAYEQYF. As DNA, the CDR3 is TGTGCCAGCAGACGGACAGGGCAGGCCTACGAGCAGTACTTC.

In this sample, this clone turned up once. The same CDR3 is also encoded by other DNA sequences in this sample. This chain uses TRBV19 with TRBJ1-2, with D uncertain. V dropped 3 bases and J dropped 0 bases, with 5 bases sitting between them. From germline, CDR1 is LNHDA and CDR2 SQIVND (reference sequence). The length of the CDR3 is 13 residues. CDR3 sequence (DNA): TGTGCCAGTAGTATTTTGACTAACTATGGCTACACCTTC. Its translation: CASSILTNYGYTF.

This chain joins TRBV27 and TRBJ2-5, with a tentative D call TRBD1 (5 bases). Looked up from germline, CDR1 is MNHEY and CDR2 is SMNVEV (reference sequence). V lost 3 bases and J lost 2, with 10 bases in between. The length of the CDR3 is 14 residues. The chain's CDR3 is CASSLPGQQETQYF. The CDR3 DNA sequence: TGTGCCAGCAGTTTGCCCGGACAACAAGAGACCCAGTACTTC.

The genes are TRBV9 and TRBJ2-3; D is possibly TRBD2 (6 bases). CDR1 and CDR2 from the germline V gene are SGDLS and YYNGEE. This CDR3 is built from 18 residues. Trimming cost V 0 bases and J 2 bases, with 19 bases left between them. The CDR3 sequence: CASSVATGLHDHTDTQYF. As DNA, the CDR3 is TGTGCCAGCAGCGTAGCTACGGGACTCCACGATCACACAGATACGCAGTATTTT. The full variable domain, with the rest looked up from reference TRBV9 and TRBJ2-3, is DSGVTQTPKHLITATGQRVTLRCSPRSGDLSVYWYQQSLDQGLQFLIQYYNGEERAKGNILERFSAQQFPDLHSELNLSSLELGDSALYFCASSVATGLHDHTDTQYFGPGTRLTVL.